This TCR beta chain is from a study of cytomegalovirus exposure and HLA in healthy donors (dated by TCRdb to about 2017). Context from the whole study: According to an earlier analysis of a few hundred of the donors, 150 million to 200 million T cells yielded over 90 million unique TCR beta sequences and approximately 300 Gb of sequence data. An early release covering approximately 600 HLA-typed donors comprised approximately 300 gigabases of sequencing data and roughly 85 million unique TCR sequences. The genetic ancestry cluster associated with self-reported Caucasian donors included 80% to 90% of the 350 to 500 genotyped donors. The aim of the study was to test whether cataloging public T cell receptors could identify signatures of past pathogen exposure. The study profiled the T cell repertoires of some 610 subjects by immunosequencing and related them to cytomegalovirus serostatus. Besides the first cohort of approximately 710 subjects, a separate validation cohort made up of roughly 120 different subjects was used. The study combined high-throughput TCR immunosequencing, statistical association of individual TCRs with disease status, and machine learning to predict cytomegalovirus infection status. To study patterns of TCR occurrence, a later analysis re-analyzed previously published TCR beta repertoires from 666 donors and added high-resolution HLA genotyping. The later analysis used no new phenotypic data to find candidate immune exposures, relying instead on TCR beta sequences and their occurrence across donors. An earlier analysis of around 580 of the donors used high-throughput TCR beta sequencing to judge whether each TCR beta V gene segment behaved as functional or pseudogenic. Donor age, sex, ethnicity and CMV serostatus were compiled together with the repertoire data. Genome-wide SNP genotypes for about 60% of the 666 donors were used in a later genetic analysis, which treated that subset as a discovery cohort. All discovery cohort repertoires had been generated using a single sequencing platform. Class I and class II HLA loci were covered by the typing at four-digit resolution. Typing coverage differed by locus: A, B, C, DRB1 and DQB1 were typed in roughly 620-630 donors, DQA1 in approximately 520, DPA1 in 600 to 610, and DPB1 in 472. Four or five DR-DQ haplotypes were handled as single units for association and clustering, since linkage in the cohort was strong. On average, roughly 200,000 unique TCR beta nucleotide sequences were sequenced per donor among a few hundred genotyped donors of the cohort, with 15% to 20% of those sequences being non-productive.

The cohort was made up of 650 to 700 healthy bone marrow donors. At the time of sampling, all cohort members were nominally healthy, though unrecorded immune exposures were likely present. The donor was CMV seropositive and belonged to the group of 250 to 300 seropositive cohort members. A peripheral blood sample was provided by each donor, and peripheral blood mononuclear cells were used for TCR beta sequencing. The Qiagen DNeasy Blood Extraction Kit was used to extract genomic DNA from the blood cell samples. Beyond this particular receptor, the publication reports: Sequencing depth was assumed to be roughly uniform across donors in the presence/absence analyses, though that assumption may not hold. V-gene and J-gene trimming of TCR beta chains was associated with a missense DCLRE1C variant in a later genetic analysis, and the association was replicated in an independent cohort. In a later analysis, HLA-associated TCR beta chains showed more clonal expansion and lower generation probabilities than non-associated chains that were equally common. Compared with the 666-donor mean, donors in an Asian-associated ancestry cluster had fewer N-insertions in productive TCRs, according to a later genetic analysis. When HLA alleles, especially DR and DQ, strongly co-occurred, attributing TCR associations to individual alleles was difficult. The authors suggested that the approach could potentially be generalized to other disease states and immunological phenotypes. Cytomegalovirus status was reported to be diagnosed by the classifier with high specificity and sensitivity in both the original and validation cohorts. In a later analysis, the rate of TCR association differed among HLA loci, with DRB1 alleles having the most associated TCRs and HLA-C alleles having the fewest. Because counts were too low, roughly 16 rarely observed V segments, including chromosome 9 orphons, were excluded from the earlier analysis of fewer than 650 of the donors. The cohort was sequenced for TCR beta chains only, and without alpha or paired-chain data the features that could be detected were limited. A group of highly shared sequence variants was considered likely to be a technical artifact of the sequencing pipeline. Specific HLA alleles were associated with 16,951 TCR beta sequences at a false discovery rate of 0.05 in a later analysis. A further reported finding was that TCR beta sequences accurately predicted the HLA-A and HLA-B alleles for most subjects in the first cohort. The only immune exposure information available for the cohort was CMV serostatus. The study gave a list of roughly 150 TCR beta chains associated with cytomegalovirus. Because HLA typing was unavailable for some donors at each locus, only the typed subset was used in association tests. A few of the identified cytomegalovirus-associated TCR beta chains were confirmed in vitro to be specific for cytomegalovirus antigens. Linkage disequilibrium might explain the correlated functional status among segregating V segments, but an unknown experimental factor could not be ruled out. According to a later analysis, most CMV-associated TCR beta chains appeared to be HLA-restricted, and the HLA associations seemed to be driven largely by CMV exposure. Broadly in line with IMGT annotations, most TCR beta V segments showed up in productive rearrangements about 90% or about 30% of the time in an earlier analysis of about 500 of the donors. Across donors, most TCR sequences were observed very rarely, whereas some public TCRs were present in many individuals. Several of the top co-occurrence clusters appeared to be linked to parvovirus B19, influenza, CMV and Epstein-Barr virus, according to a later analysis.

A word on this clone: The specificity of this receptor is unknown. The input lacks base qualities; no much larger clone sits a single base away.

The method was the immunoSEQ multiplex PCR assay. For the multiplex PCR, a mixture combining 60 forward primers for TCR Vbeta segments and 13 reverse primers for TCR Jbeta segments was used. The CDR3 region of rearranged TCR beta genes was amplified from genomic DNA by a multiplex PCR assay. Amplified TCR beta libraries were sequenced as 87-base-pair reads on the Illumina HiSeq System. For the original study's pipeline: A later analysis counted about 80 million unique TCR beta chains across the 600 to 850 repertoires, and around 9.9 million of these chains were shared by at least two donors. Raw reads were error-corrected and collapsed into unique sequences by a nearest-neighbor algorithm in which closely related sequences were merged to remove PCR and sequencing errors. To assign V, D and J gene segments, CDR3 sequences were aligned to IMGT reference sequences. For a sequence to be retained, at least a six-nucleotide match to both a V gene segment and a J gene segment was required. A rearrangement was called productive if the CDR3 had no stop codons and remained in frame with V and J, and every other rearrangement was called non-productive. CDR3 was defined by IMGT convention, running from the second conserved V-encoded cysteine to the conserved J-encoded phenylalanine. The earlier analysis of about 640 of the donors excluded any sequence lacking an unambiguous match to a single V gene segment. An earlier analysis of several hundred of the donors called V segments functional above 56.7% productive rearrangements and segregating when the between-donor standard deviation exceeded 5%. A statistical classification framework was built for diagnosing cytomegalovirus status from the catalog of TCR beta chain sequences. V and J gene assignment, in a later analysis, came from comparing TCR nucleotide sequences with IMGT/GENE-DB human TR gene sequences. In a later analysis, CDR3 sequences and most-parsimonious VDJ recombination scenarios were assigned using the TCRdist pipeline. In a later analysis, every TCR beta chain was defined by the combination of its CDR3 amino acid sequence and its V-gene family, and reads without a unique V-gene family were dropped. A later analysis removed several hundred highly shared, low-generation-probability nucleotide sequences to deal with suspected cross-contamination and a sequencing artifact. A later analysis calculated a clonal expansion index for each public chain from normalized within-repertoire ranks of inferred template counts. A later analysis computed generation probabilities with a VDJ recombination model fitted to out-of-frame rearrangements, and checked the results against IGoR. In a later analysis, hypergeometric tests were used to score TCR-TCR, TCR-HLA and TCR-CMV co-occurrence, with a repertoire-size bias correction applied to TCR pairs. In a later analysis, false discovery rates were estimated by permuting HLA or CMV assignments 20 times. In a later analysis, co-occurring TCRs were grouped using DBSCAN, with TCRdist sequence similarity added in when clustering inside HLA-allele-positive subsets. For co-occurrence clustering, repertoires with fewer than 30,000 or more than 120,000 public chains were excluded, along with five or six repertoires with anomalous nucleotide sharing. TCRdb stores this immuneACCESS table with in-frame sequences only. Part of the clones is absent; in the studies checked, under half of the shortfall reflects unresolved V genes, and no reason is known for the rest. The D gene and trimming were derived from the DNA, and the V and J assignments and clone size from that table. The sample table records approximately 100,000 clones; approximately 66% of these occur just once. 11% of the sample goes to the ten largest clones.

The material sequenced was PBMCs. The TCR originated in a man aged 35 to 55 in good health and CMV-seropositive.

The CDR3 corresponds to CAWSPGLYTEAFF. The DNA sequence is given as TGTGCCTGGAGTCCGGGGTTGTACACTGAAGCTTTCTTT. The V gene is TRBV30 and the J gene is TRBJ1-1; the D gene assignment is ambiguous. The CDR3 goes from the cysteine to the phenylalanine over 13 residues. The DNA shown is the 39-base CDR3, in frame from base 1. CDR1 and CDR2 are drawn from the germline V gene (reference sequence): GTSNPN, SVGIG. Trimming costs V 2 bases and J 3 bases, and their ends lie 10 bases apart.